This passage covers 4 T cell receptor beta chains from one sample sequenced in a study of blood T cell repertoires in COVID-19. The table came from immunoSEQ multiplex PCR; TCRdb's copy has only in-frame clones and leaves some out. This sample yields approximately 140,000 clones, of which around nine tenths are seen a single time; approximately 4% belongs to the top ten. The sample comprised peripheral blood. These receptors came from a middle-aged woman with acute or convalescent COVID-19.

This chain links TRBV9 with TRBJ1-1; tentatively, D is TRBD1 (6 bases). Deletions cut 0 bases from V and 5 bases from J, with 23 bases between. Germline CDR1 is SGDLS and CDR2 is YYNGEE. The CDR3 has 18 amino acids. CDR3 protein: CASSVEGYVGRGETEAFF. CDR3 in DNA: TGTGCCAGCAGCGTAGAGGGCTATGTTGGGAGGGGGGAGACTGAAGCTTTCTTT. The full variable domain, rest sourced from reference TRBV9 and TRBJ1-1, is DSGVTQTPKHLITATGQRVTLRCSPRSGDLSVYWYQQSLDQGLQFLIQYYNGEERAKGNILERFSAQQFPDLHSELNLSSLELGDSALYFCASSVEGYVGRGETEAFFGQGTRLTVV.

The count of this clone is one. This chain uses TRBV30 with TRBJ1-4; 9 bases fit TRBD1. The CDR3 has 18 amino acids. CDR1 GTSNPN and CDR2 SVGIG come from the germline V gene (reference sequence). V was clipped by 3 bases and J by 3 bases; unmatched bases: 14. The DNA of the CDR3 is TGTGCCTGGAGGCGCGCCGGGACAGGGATCTCAGCTAATGAAAAACTGTTTTTT. Its translation is CAWRRAGTGISANEKLFF.

The rearrangement links TRBV7-6 to TRBJ1-3; 9 nucleotides match TRBD1. Looked up from germline, CDR1 is SGHVS and CDR2 is FNYEAQ. Germline trimming cut 5 bases from V and 7 bases from J; bases unmatched to any gene: 3. The CDR3 has 13 residues. The CDR3 sequence: CASSADRGNTIYF. The CDR3 region has the DNA TGTGCCAGCAGCGCCGACAGGGGGAACACCATATATTTT.

J is TRBJ2-1 and V is TRBV7-3, with 7 bases matching TRBD2. The trim removed 2 bases at V and 5 bases at J, leaving 3 bases unmatched. The germline CDR1 and CDR2 sequences are SGHTA and FQGTGA. CDR3 length: 14 amino acids. CDR3 sequence reads: CASSLFGGDNEQFF. CDR3 coding DNA: TGTGCCAGCAGCTTATTTGGGGGGGACAATGAGCAGTTCTTC.